This TCR beta chain was documented in a study of early T cells in non-severe SARS-CoV-2 infection. Study-wide background: Sequencing was performed on bulk RNA from unsorted whole blood, leaving chains unpaired.

Overall study findings and caveats: Reliance on VDJdb matching favored anti-spike CD8 responses; private and CD4 specificities were missed.

In regard to this clonotype: Its antigen is still unknown.

Unique molecular identifiers were attached to individual cDNA molecules. TCRdb called the 5' RACE reads again in MiXCR, with one record for every CDR3 protein. The sample carries 60,000 to 90,000 distinct CDR3 sequences, approximately 9.1% recorded once. This sequence was found in an adult who was a healthcare worker with PCR-confirmed SARS-CoV-2 infection or an uninfected control (not recorded which). Sample: whole blood.

The CDR3: CSVCLDYGYTF. The CDR3 region has the DNA TGCAGCGTTTGTCTAGACTATGGCTACACCTTC. The rearrangement uses TRBV29-1 and TRBJ1-2, with D uncertain. The ends were cut back, 5 bases at V and 3 bases at J, with 7 bases in the middle. The germline gives CDR1 SQVTM, CDR2 ANQGSEA. The CDR3 is made up of 11 amino acids.